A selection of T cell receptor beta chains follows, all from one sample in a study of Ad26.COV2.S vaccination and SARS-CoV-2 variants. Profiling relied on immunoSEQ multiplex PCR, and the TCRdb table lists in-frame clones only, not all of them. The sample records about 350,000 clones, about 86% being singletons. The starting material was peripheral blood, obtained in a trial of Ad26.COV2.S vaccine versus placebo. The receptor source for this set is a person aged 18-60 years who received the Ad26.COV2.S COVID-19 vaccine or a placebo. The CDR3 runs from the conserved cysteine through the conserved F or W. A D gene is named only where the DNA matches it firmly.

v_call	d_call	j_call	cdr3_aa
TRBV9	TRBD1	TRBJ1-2	CASSVEGTGLAGYTF
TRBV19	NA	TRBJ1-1	CASTSRGDGTEAFF
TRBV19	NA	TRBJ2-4	CASSMWTGKNIQYF
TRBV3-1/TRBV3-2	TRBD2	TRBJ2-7	CASSSSGSSYEQYF
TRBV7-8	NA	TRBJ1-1	CASSLGRVWGGGNTEAFF
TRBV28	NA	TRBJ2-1	CATGQPRHNEQFF
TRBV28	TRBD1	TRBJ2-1	CATLDRPQSYNEQFF
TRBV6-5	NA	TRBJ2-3	CASSQTPGATDTQYF
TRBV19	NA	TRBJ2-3	CASSTNRVDTQYF
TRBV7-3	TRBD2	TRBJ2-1	CASSLISSGGSSEQFF
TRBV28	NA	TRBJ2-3	CASSLPGGLDTQYF
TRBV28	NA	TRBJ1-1	CASNTGLNTEAFF
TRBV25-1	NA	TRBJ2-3	CASKSGPDTQYF
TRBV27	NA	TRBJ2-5	CASRSRARETQYF
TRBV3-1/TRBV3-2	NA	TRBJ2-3	CASRGAGSTDTQYF
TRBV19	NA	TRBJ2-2	CASSMGGGGTGELFF
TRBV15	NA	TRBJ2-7	CATRPGQKSSEQYF
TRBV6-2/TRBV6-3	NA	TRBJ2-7	CASSQSLFGDEQYF
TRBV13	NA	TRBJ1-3	CASSFWSLGVRNTIYF
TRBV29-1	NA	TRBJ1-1	CSVDGRGGTEAFF
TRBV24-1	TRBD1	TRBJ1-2	CATSDVTGAAGGYTF
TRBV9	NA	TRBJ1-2	CASSVAVQGYGYTF
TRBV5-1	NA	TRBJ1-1	CASSSGARADTEAFF
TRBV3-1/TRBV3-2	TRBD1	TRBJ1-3	CASSQGQGDTIYF
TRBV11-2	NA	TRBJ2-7	CASSLDTGSKQYF
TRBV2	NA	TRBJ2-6	CASTREVAGANVLTF
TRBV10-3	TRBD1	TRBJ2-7	CAISAQGESYEQYF
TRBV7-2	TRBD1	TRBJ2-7	CASSLDYRGPYEQYF
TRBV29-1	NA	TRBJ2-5	CSVGPGGETQYF
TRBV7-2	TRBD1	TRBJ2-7	CASSLQTGQYEQYF
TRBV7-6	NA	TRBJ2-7	CASSLAEGKYEQYF
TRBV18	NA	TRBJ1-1	CASSLGGGTNTEAFF
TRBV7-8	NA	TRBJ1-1	CASSLGSVNTEAFF
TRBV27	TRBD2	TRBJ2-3	CASVPREGPTDTQYF
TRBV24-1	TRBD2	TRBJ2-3	CATRSSGEGTDTQYF
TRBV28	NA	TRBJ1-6	CASRGRHSPLHF
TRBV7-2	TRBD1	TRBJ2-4	CASSFYRGDRNIQYF
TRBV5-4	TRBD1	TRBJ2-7	CASSLGQGVGEQYF
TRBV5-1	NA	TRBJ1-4	CASSLLSPGSEKLFF
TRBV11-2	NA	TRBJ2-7	CASSLDEGGYEQYF
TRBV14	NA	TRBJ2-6	CASSQVSSGANVLTF
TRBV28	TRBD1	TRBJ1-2	CASLRQGAIYGYTF
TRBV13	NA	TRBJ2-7	CASRGSMEGGPGYEQYF
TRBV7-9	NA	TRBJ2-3	CASSPDTDTQYF
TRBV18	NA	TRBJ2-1	CASSPGATRDEQFF
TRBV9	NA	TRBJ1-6	CASSQETGAYNSPLHF
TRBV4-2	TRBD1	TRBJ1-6	CASSQDSLARGRNSPLHF
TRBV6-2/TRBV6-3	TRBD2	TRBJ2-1	CASSYSFGTSGAHLNEQFF
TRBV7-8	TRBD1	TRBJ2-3	CASSLEGQGAYTDTQYF
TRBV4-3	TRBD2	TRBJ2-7	CASSQDRRGGLSEQYF
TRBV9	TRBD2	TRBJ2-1	CASSVSLAGSYNEQFF
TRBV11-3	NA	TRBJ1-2	CASSQGLDGYTF
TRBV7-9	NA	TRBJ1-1	CASSLARAGPSTEAFF
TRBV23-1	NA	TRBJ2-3	CASSQSGGAPDTQYF